Detailed here is one T cell receptor (beta chain). The repertoire was sequenced with immunoSEQ multiplex PCR; TCRdb's copy has only in-frame clones and lacks some. The sample consists of 210,000 or so clones, 88% of them appearing once. The record originates from a study of blood T cell repertoires in COVID-19. Study-level information: There were acute and convalescent COVID-19 samples, and they came from the United States, Italy and Spain. From T cells, B-cell-depleted T cells, or PBMCs came the material, which was cDNA or gDNA.

The CDR3 has 16 residues. V lost 4 bases and J lost 6; bases outside the gene matches: 9. Germline assignment: CDR1 LGHDT and CDR2 YNNKEL (reference sequence). Across roughly 25 US areas, participants ranged in age from about 18 to 90 years. Within 2 weeks before study entry, exposed participants met a COVID-19 case. The source material was PBMCs or T cells enriched from blood (not recorded which). The clonotype originates from a woman aged 30 to 39 who had been exposed to COVID-19. The gene calls are TRBV3-1 (or the pseudogene TRBV3-2) and TRBJ2-3; 11 positions agree with TRBD2. The CDR3 DNA reads TGTGCCAGCAGCCTTTTCGGGACTAGCGGTGGGGATACGCAGTATTTT. Protein sequence: CASSLFGTSGGDTQYF.